These 26 T cell receptor beta chains originate from one sample sequenced in a study of shared clonotypes between healthy human individuals. Assay: immunoSEQ multiplex PCR; the TCRdb copy retains only in-frame clones and omits some. This repertoire shows 950,000 to 1,300,000 clones, approximately 68% found once; its top ten account for roughly 1.5%. Sequencing was done on a sample of memory CD4+ T cells sorted from blood. Subset denoted: CD45RA-negative fraction. The receptors originated from a man between 18 and 35 years old in good health.

The sample holds one count of this clone. Its ends do not fully match the called genes, so a read error is possible. Other DNA sequences in this specimen translate into the identical CDR3. V and J are TRBV18 and TRBJ1-5; 9 bases map to TRBD1. The CDR3 totals 16 residues. The germline V gene has CDR1 KGHSH and CDR2 LQKENI. CDR3 sequence reads: CASSPPGQGSNQPQHF. CDR3 coding DNA: TGTGCCAGCTCGCCACCGGGACAGGGCTCCAATCAGCCCCAGCATTTT.

The V and J genes are TRBV7-2 and TRBJ2-5; 9 bases fit TRBD2. Germline V gives CDR1 SGHTA, CDR2 FQGNSA. CDR3 length equals 15 residues. After removal of 7 bases from V and 4 bases from J, the junction contained 10 bases not matched to a gene. The DNA for the CDR3 is TGTGCCAGCAAACCTAGCGGGGCTTTGGGAGAGACCCAGTACTTC. Residues: CASKPSGALGETQYF.

The J gene is TRBJ1-1, the V gene TRBV5-6; possibly TRBD1 for D (5 bases). The length of the CDR3 is 16 residues. Germline CDR1 is SGHDT and CDR2 is YYEEEE. Trimming stripped 4 bases from V and 1 base from J, with 17 bases between. The CDR3 is CASSGGTAFGNTEAFF. CDR3 sequence (DNA): TGTGCCAGCAGCGGGGGGACTGCTTTTGGGAACACTGAAGCTTTCTTT.

The chain combines TRBV5-1 with TRBJ1-2, with TRBD1 identical over 7 bases. The CDR3 length is 16 residues. After removal of 0 bases from V and 1 base from J, the junction contained 6 bases not matched to a gene. CDR1 and CDR2 from the germline V gene are SGHRS and YFSETQ. CDR3 sequence (DNA): TGCGCCAGCAGCTTGGCCACAGGGGATTTTAACTATGGCTACACCTTC. Translated: CASSLATGDFNYGYTF.

This clone showed up just once. V usage is TRBV30 and J usage is TRBJ1-1, with no clear D. V was trimmed by 0 bases and J by 3 bases, leaving 8 bases between them. This CDR3 has 13 amino acids. Germline V lookup: CDR1 GTSNPN, CDR2 SVGIG (reference sequence). CDR3 amino acids: CAWSVGSYTEAFF. The CDR3, as DNA: TGTGCCTGGAGTGTGGGCAGCTACACTGAAGCTTTCTTT. Together with reference TRBV30 and TRBJ1-1, the CDR3 gives the full variable domain: SQTIHQWPATLVQPVGSPLSLECTVEGTSNPNLYWYRQAAGRGLQLLFYSVGIGQISSEVPQNLSASRPQDRQFILSSKKLLLSDSGFYLCAWSVGSYTEAFFGQGTRLTVV.

A few counts support this clone. This chain links TRBV7-2 with TRBJ2-3, with TRBD2 matching 7 bases. Germline V gene data show CDR1 as SGHTA and CDR2 as FQGNSA. The CDR3 extends over 15 amino acids. The V gene end was trimmed by 4 bases and the J gene end by 3 bases; junction bases not matched to a gene: 7. This chain's CDR3 is CASSSQTSFTDTQYF. CDR3 DNA sequence: TGTGCCAGCAGCTCCCAGACTAGCTTTACAGATACGCAGTATTTT.

This clone occurred once. The DNA of the CDR3 is TGTGCCAGCAGCGAATCGGGGATGAGTGAGCAGTTCTTC. Translation: CASSESGMSEQFF. V gene TRBV7-8 combines with J gene TRBJ2-1, with D possibly matching TRBD2 (5 bases). The germline V gene encodes CDR1 SGHVS and CDR2 FQNEAQ. The CDR3 contains 13 residues. Trimming left V 5 bases short and J 9 bases short, with 14 bases between.

V and J are TRBV7-9 and TRBJ2-1, with 9 bases aligning to TRBD2. Germline loops: CDR1 SEHNR, CDR2 FQNEAQ (reference sequence). This CDR3 has 17 amino acids. With V trimmed by 1 base and J by 8 bases, 12 bases remained unmatched. The CDR3 region is CASSLGVLAGNDDEQFF. CDR3 DNA: TGTGCCAGCAGCTTAGGGGTCCTAGCGGGAAACGATGATGAGCAGTTCTTC.

The CDR3 here is CASSPTSAGAVETQYF. The CDR3 region has the DNA TGTGCCAGCAGCCCGACTAGCGCCGGCGCCGTAGAGACCCAGTACTTC. This chain uses TRBV5-5 with TRBJ2-5, with TRBD2 identical over 8 bases. Losses at the gene ends were 4 bases for V and 4 bases for J; bases not matched to a gene: 12. Germline CDR1 reads SGHKS; CDR2 reads YYEKEE (reference sequence). The length of the CDR3 is 16 residues.

This clone appeared a single time. This chain uses TRBV5-4 with TRBJ2-7; 9 bases are a match to TRBD2. The CDR3 length is 17 residues. The V gene end was trimmed by 3 bases and the J gene end by 5 bases; junction bases not matched to a gene: 15. CDR1 and CDR2 from the germline V gene are SGHNT and YYREEE (reference sequence). The CDR3 DNA follows: TGTGCCAGCAGCTCATTTCTTAGCGGGAGTTCCCCCCACGAGCAGTACTTC. Residues: CASSSFLSGSSPHEQYF.

The V and J genes are TRBV27 and TRBJ1-6, with D possibly TRBD1 on 5 matching bases. The V and J ends lost 7 bases and 10 bases respectively, with 26 bases between them. The CDR3 sequence is 17 residues long. The germline V gene has CDR1 MNHEY and CDR2 SMNVEV (reference sequence). DNA of the CDR3: TGTGCCAGCACCTTTAAAGGGGCTTGGTCCTATGGCTCACCCCTCCACTTT. Protein product: CASTFKGAWSYGSPLHF.

The chain recombines TRBV27 with TRBJ1-2; a possible D gene is TRBD1 (6 bases). Trimming cost V 4 bases and J 2 bases, with 11 bases left between them. This CDR3 is built from 14 residues. CDR1 and CDR2 from the germline V gene are MNHEY and SMNVEV (reference sequence). For the CDR3, the DNA is TGTGCCAGCAGTTCGACAGGCGCGAACTATGGCTACACCTTC. Translated, it gives CASSSTGANYGYTF.

The chain links TRBV5-1 to TRBJ2-3, with 9 nucleotides matching TRBD1. V gave up 2 bases and J gave up 5 bases; unmatched junction bases: 6. This CDR3 region has 15 residues. The germline CDR1 and CDR2 sequences are SGHRS and YFSETQ. The CDR3 loop is CASSFKGQGRDTQYF. As DNA, the CDR3 is TGCGCCAGCAGCTTTAAAGGACAGGGGCGAGATACGCAGTATTTT. The variable domain in full, with the rest retrieved from reference TRBV5-1 and TRBJ2-3, is KAGVTQTPRYLIKTRGQQVTLSCSPISGHRSVSWYQQTPGQGLQFLFEYFSETQRNKGNFPGRFSGRQFSNSRSEMNVSTLELGDSALYLCASSFKGQGRDTQYFGPGTRLTVL.

The chain recombines TRBV7-2 with TRBJ1-2; no definite D call. The CDR3 runs to 13 residues. Per the germline V gene, CDR1 is SGHTA and CDR2 is FQGNSA. Trimming pared 6 bases from V and 7 bases from J, leaving 15 bases between. This CDR3 reads CASSGPGGSGYTF. The DNA of the CDR3 is TGTGCCAGCAGTGGCCCTGGAGGGAGTGGCTACACCTTC.

The genes are TRBV5-1 and TRBJ1-3; 8 bases align to TRBD1. The V gene end was trimmed by 0 bases and the J gene end by 0 bases; junction bases not matched to a gene: 2. Germline V lookup: CDR1 SGHRS, CDR2 YFSETQ. The CDR3 is made up of 16 amino acids. The CDR3 sequence: CASSLAGQGSGNTIYF. The CDR3 bases are TGCGCCAGCAGCTTGGCCGGACAGGGCTCTGGAAACACCATATATTTT.

The J gene is TRBJ1-4, the V gene TRBV19; tentative D call: TRBD1 (5 bases). CDR3 size: 13 residues. Germline CDR1 reads LNHDA; CDR2 reads SQIVND (reference sequence). Trimming cost V 6 bases and J 6 bases, with 11 bases left between them. The CDR3, as DNA: TGTGCCAGTAGCCGTCAGGGTCATGAAAAACTGTTTTTT. It encodes CASSRQGHEKLFF.

This chain links TRBV7-9 with TRBJ2-7; 11 bases map to TRBD2. Losses at the gene ends were 6 bases for V and 2 bases for J; bases not matched to a gene: 6. This CDR3 is 15 amino acids long. The germline gives CDR1 SEHNR, CDR2 FQNEAQ (reference sequence). The CDR3 spells CASRDLSGRAYEQYF. The CDR3 DNA sequence: TGTGCCAGCAGAGATCTTAGCGGGAGGGCCTACGAGCAGTACTTC.

The V and J genes are TRBV6-5 and TRBJ2-7; 11 bases match TRBD1. The CDR3 spans 15 residues. Germline V gives CDR1 MNHEY, CDR2 SVGAGI. After removal of 6 bases from V and 7 bases from J, the junction contained 11 bases not matched to a gene. CDR3 sequence (DNA): TGTGCCAGCAGAAGAGGAGGACAGGGGGCGCGTGAGCAGTACTTC. Protein sequence: CASRRGGQGAREQYF.

The gene calls are TRBV30 and TRBJ1-1; D unclear. The V end was cut by 0 bases, the J end by 0 bases, with 8 bases between. Germline values: CDR1 GTSNPN, CDR2 SVGIG (reference sequence). The CDR3 covers 14 residues. The DNA of the CDR3 is TGTGCCTGGAGTGTACGGTCCCTGAACACTGAAGCTTTCTTT. Translating gives CAWSVRSLNTEAFF. Full variable domain (missing parts from reference TRBV30 and TRBJ1-1): SQTIHQWPATLVQPVGSPLSLECTVEGTSNPNLYWYRQAAGRGLQLLFYSVGIGQISSEVPQNLSASRPQDRQFILSSKKLLLSDSGFYLCAWSVRSLNTEAFFGQGTRLTVV.

The genes are TRBV28 and TRBJ1-2; D not resolved. The ends were cut back, 5 bases at V and 5 bases at J, with 21 bases in the middle. Germline V gives CDR1 MDHEN, CDR2 SYDVKM. This CDR3 has 16 amino acids. CDR3 DNA sequence: TGTGCCAGCAGTACCCGGGAAGGGAAAAGGGTTTATGGCTACACCTTC. It translates to CASSTREGKRVYGYTF.

The chain links TRBV5-1 to TRBJ2-3; D is undetermined. From germline, CDR1 is SGHRS and CDR2 YFSETQ. The CDR3 has 15 residues. Trimming left V 0 bases short and J 0 bases short, with 8 bases between. DNA of the CDR3: TGCGCCAGCAGCTTGGGTCCTGGGAGCACAGATACGCAGTATTTT. Its translation is CASSLGPGSTDTQYF.

The rearrangement joins TRBV14 to TRBJ1-4; a weak D match, TRBD1 (6 bases). The CDR3 consists of 15 residues. The germline V and J ends were trimmed by 2 bases and 4 bases, with 11 bases remaining between them. Germline-derived CDR1 and CDR2 are SGHDN and FVKESK. The chain's CDR3 is CASSQRGQFNEKLFF. The CDR3 DNA reads TGTGCCAGCAGCCAACGAGGACAGTTTAATGAAAAACTGTTTTTT.

This clone came up a few times. Its ends do not fully match the called genes, so a read error is possible. This CDR3 reads CASSATSNTEAFF. In DNA, the CDR3 is TGTGCTAGCAGCGCCACATCGAACACTGAAGCTTTCTTT. The chain joins TRBV7-7 to TRBJ1-1; D ambiguous. Germline V gene lookup returns CDR1 SSHAT and CDR2 FNYEAQ (reference sequence). CDR3 length: 13 residues.

Comment on this clone: Sequence at one end of the junction differs from germline and may be a read error. V usage is TRBV6-6 and J usage is TRBJ2-7, with a possible D match to TRBD2 (6 bases). Germline CDR1 MNHNY, CDR2 SVGAGI (reference sequence). This CDR3 is 14 amino acids long. The CDR3 sequence is CARRKRAYSYEQYF. The CDR3 bases are TGTGCCCGCAGGAAGCGGGCATACTCCTACGAGCAGTACTTC.

On this clone itself: This specimen includes other DNA sequences encoding the same CDR3. J is TRBJ2-2 and V is TRBV29-1; 10 nucleotides agree with TRBD1. V trimming: 7 bases; J trimming: 4 bases; junction bases outside the gene matches: 6. Germline V gene lookup returns CDR1 SQVTM and CDR2 ANQGSEA. This CDR3 contains 14 residues. CDR3 in amino acids: CSAQTGGGTGELFF. For the CDR3, the DNA is TGCAGCGCCCAGACAGGGGGCGGCACCGGGGAGCTGTTTTTT.

This clone was recorded only once. Other DNA sequences in the sample encode the same CDR3. The V and J genes are TRBV9 and TRBJ2-1; unclear D gene. The CDR3 is made up of 12 amino acids. Trimming stripped 2 bases from V and 4 bases from J, with 4 bases between. The germline V gene encodes CDR1 SGDLS and CDR2 YYNGEE. This CDR3 is CASSVAYNEQFF. The CDR3 nucleotides are TGTGCCAGCAGCGTTGCTTACAATGAGCAGTTCTTC.